The 18 T cell receptor beta chains below were found in one sample sequenced in a study of glioma-infiltrating T cells. TCR alpha and beta CDR3 regions were amplified from RNA using iRepertoire nested multiplex PCR. From the multiplex PCR reads, TCRdb called clonotypes with MiXCR, one entry per CDR3 protein. The profile covers a few hundred thousand distinct CDR3 sequences, with about 40% appearing a single time and around 11% taken by the ten largest. Material for sequencing was glioma tissue, nonneoplastic brain tissue, or PBMCs (not recorded which). The receptors were sampled from a human donor with low-grade glioma or glioblastoma, undergoing nonglioma brain surgery, or in good health (not recorded which).

This clonotype has a handful of counts. The chain employs TRBV10-3 and TRBJ2-4, with D possibly matching TRBD1 (6 bases). Per germline, CDR1 ENHRY and CDR2 SYGVKD. V was trimmed by 3 bases and J by 3 bases, leaving 12 bases between them. The CDR3 consists of 15 residues. CDR3 amino acids: CAISDTGRFKNIQYF. CDR3 DNA sequence: TGTGCCATCAGTGACACAGGGCGGTTCAAAAACATTCAGTACTTC.

This clonotype was counted between two and nine times. The gene calls are TRBV4-2 and TRBJ2-1, with 7 bases matching TRBD2. The length of the CDR3 is 18 residues. Per germline, CDR1 LGHNA and CDR2 YNFKEQ. Germline trimming cut 1 base from V and 6 bases from J; bases unmatched to any gene: 15. CDR3: CASSQVGAGSLGPNEQFF. The CDR3 nucleotides are TGTGCCAGCAGCCAAGTTGGAGCGGGATCACTAGGGCCCAATGAGCAGTTCTTC.

Remarks on this clonotype: No conserved phenylalanine or tryptophan ends this CDR3, so it is likely a read error. This chain's CDR3 is CASSHGTGARSSYNEQFY. The CDR3 DNA is TGCGCCAGCAGCCACGGGACAGGGGCCAGGAGCTCCTACAATGAGCAGTTCTAC. The gene calls are TRBV4-1 and TRBJ2-1; TRBD1 aligns across 10 bases. The V gene end was trimmed by 3 bases and the J gene end by 0 bases; junction bases not matched to a gene: 8. Germline V gives CDR1 MGHRA, CDR2 YSYEKL. The CDR3 covers 18 residues.

This sequence joins TRBV11-1 and TRBJ2-1; 11 nucleotides agree with TRBD2. CDR1 is SGHAT and CDR2 is FQDESV in the germline V gene (reference sequence). The J segment lost 4 bases and the V segment lost 5 bases, leaving 7 bases of the junction unmatched. The CDR3 totals 16 residues. The CDR3 region is CASSPLGLAAYNEQFF. The CDR3, as DNA: TGTGCCAGCAGCCCATTGGGACTAGCGGCATACAATGAGCAGTTCTTC.

In its sample, this clonotype was seen a few times. CDR3 sequence reads: CASNPRPGLAGENEQFF. DNA of the CDR3: TGTGCCAGCAACCCTAGACCGGGACTAGCGGGAGAGAATGAGCAGTTCTTC. J is TRBJ2-1 and V is TRBV6-2 or TRBV6-3; 14 bases are a match to TRBD2. V dropped 7 bases and J dropped 7; count of bases not matched to a gene: 12. The CDR3 totals 17 residues. Germline lookup yields CDR1 MNHEY and CDR2 SVGEGT.

This clonotype was picked up many times. The chain recombines TRBV27 with TRBJ2-1; 10 bases are a match to TRBD2. CDR3 length equals 18 residues. The junction had 12 bases not matched to a gene; V was cut back by 3 bases and J by 4 bases. Germline values: CDR1 MNHEY, CDR2 SMNVEV (reference sequence). The CDR3 coding sequence is TGTGCCAGCAGTTTTCTAATTACCCCTAGCGGGAGTTACAATGAGCAGTTCTTC. As protein: CASSFLITPSGSYNEQFF.

This clonotype was seen just once. The chain recombines TRBV5-1 with TRBJ2-5; D could derive from TRBD1 or TRBD2 (5 bases each). CDR1 and CDR2 (germline): SGHRS, YFSETQ. Trimming took off 4 bases at V and 2 bases at J, with 9 bases between the two ends. The CDR3 extends over 13 amino acids. CDR3 coding DNA: TGCGCCAGCAGCCCGGGACGGCAAGAGACCCAGTACTTC. It codes for CASSPGRQETQYF.

The table lists this clonotype with a few counts. The chain carries TRBV2 and TRBJ2-5; 10 bases are a match to TRBD2. Germline CDR1 is SNHLY and CDR2 is FYNNEI. The CDR3 covers 14 residues. The J segment lost 7 bases and the V segment lost 5 bases, leaving 7 bases of the junction unmatched. Here the CDR3 DNA reads TGTGCCAGCAGTTTACTAGCGGGATGGGGGACCCAGTACTTC. Encoded protein: CASSLLAGWGTQYF.

V and J are TRBV20-1 and TRBJ2-7, with 14 bases matching TRBD2. CDR3 length equals 15 residues. Germline V gives CDR1 DFQATT, CDR2 SNEGSKA (reference sequence). The V gene end was trimmed by 6 bases and the J gene end by 7 bases; junction bases not matched to a gene: 11. CDR3 loop: CSAETSGRALNEQYF. As DNA, the CDR3 is TGCAGTGCCGAGACTAGCGGGAGGGCCCTCAATGAGCAGTACTTC.

The chain is built from TRBV24-1 and TRBJ2-6; D is uncertain. Between the trimmed V and J ends, which lost 5 bases and 0 bases, there was a span of 7 bases. There are 15 residues in the CDR3. Germline CDR1 reads KGHDR; CDR2 reads SFDVKD. CDR3 residues: CATSGLTSGANVLTF. CDR3 DNA sequence: TGTGCCACCAGTGGCTTGACCTCTGGGGCCAACGTCCTGACTTTC.

This clonotype has at least ten counts. The CDR3 coding sequence is TGTGCCAGCAGCCTTGGGACAAATCTAGAAGCTTTCTTT. Its translation: CASSLGTNLEAFF. J is TRBJ1-1 and V is TRBV3-1, with D maybe TRBD1 (6 bases). V shed 4 bases and J shed 8 bases, with 14 bases lying between them. Germline-derived CDR1 and CDR2 are LGHDT and YNNKEL (reference sequence). The CDR3 extends over 13 amino acids.

The chain is built from TRBV6-6 and TRBJ2-7; a weak D match, TRBD1 (5 bases). Germline assignment: CDR1 MNHNY and CDR2 SVGAGI (reference sequence). Between the trimmed V and J ends, which lost 8 bases and 5 bases, there was a span of 13 bases. The CDR3 is made up of 12 amino acids. CDR3 amino acids: CASQARVHEQYF. The CDR3 DNA sequence: TGTGCCAGCCAGGCCAGGGTCCACGAGCAGTACTTC.

Many counts were recorded for this clonotype. This CDR3 is CASTVSRWGNSNQPQHF. CDR3 DNA sequence: TGTGCCAGCACCGTTTCACGCTGGGGGAATAGCAATCAGCCCCAGCATTTT. V gene TRBV28 combines with J gene TRBJ1-5, with a weak D call TRBD1 (5 bases). Trimming cost V 7 bases and J 0 bases, with 19 bases left between them. The germline V gene encodes CDR1 MDHEN and CDR2 SYDVKM. The CDR3 sequence is 17 residues long.

This clonotype occurred a few times. The CDR3 DNA reads TGTGCCAGCAGCGCCCGTCCTTGGCCAGACTCTGGAAACACCATATATTTT. It translates to CASSARPWPDSGNTIYF. V is TRBV7-3 and J is TRBJ1-3; no reliable D call. The CDR3 consists of 17 residues. Trimming took 5 bases from V and 0 from J, leaving 17 bases between them. Germline CDR1 reads SGHTA; CDR2 reads FQGTGA.

Points on this clonotype: This may be a read error, as it is one base from a much larger clone. The rearrangement joins TRBV6-1 to TRBJ1-2, with 7 bases matching TRBD1. This CDR3 has 15 amino acids. The germline V gene encodes CDR1 MNHNS and CDR2 SASEGT. For the CDR3, the DNA is TGTGCCAGCAGTCGCCACAGGGGAAAAAACTATAGCTACACCTTC. It translates to CASSRHRGKNYSYTF.

The rearrangement uses TRBV28 and TRBJ2-7; TRBD2 agrees at 11 bases. Germline V gene lookup returns CDR1 MDHEN and CDR2 SYDVKM. The V segment lost 8 bases and the J segment 3 bases; nucleotides outside the gene matches: 12. There are 16 residues in the CDR3. CDR3 sequence: CASGPGLAANLYEQYF. In DNA, the CDR3 is TGTGCCAGCGGCCCGGGACTAGCGGCAAACCTCTACGAGCAGTACTTC.

This clonotype was seen at least ten times. The V gene is TRBV6-6, the J gene TRBJ2-7; D is unclear. The CDR3 contains 17 residues. Between the trimmed V and J ends, which lost 4 bases and 3 bases, there was a span of 22 bases. The germline gives CDR1 MNHNY, CDR2 SVGAGI (reference sequence). The CDR3 is CASSSSDLGRRVYEQYF. CDR3 coding DNA: TGTGCCAGCAGTTCCTCCGACCTAGGGCGAAGGGTCTACGAGCAGTACTTC.

This clonotype came up once. A much larger clone is a single base away; this may be a read error. The chain recombines TRBV20-1 with TRBJ2-5; D not resolved. The V gene's germline CDR1 is DFQATT and CDR2 SNEGSKA (reference sequence). Between the trimmed V and J ends, which lost 3 bases and 2 bases, there was a span of 16 bases. This CDR3 region has 15 residues. The CDR3 protein is CSASGLGPQQETQYF. The DNA for the CDR3 is TGCAGTGCTAGTGGGCTCGGACCACAACAAGAGACCCAGTACTTC.